One T cell receptor beta chain is described in this entry. Antigen specificity is unknown. It was with 60 Vbeta and 13 Jbeta primers that the PCR ran. Clones were sequenced by immunoSEQ multiplex PCR, and TCRdb holds only the in-frame ones, with some missing. Here the sample spans 150,000 to 200,000 clones, over 60% being singletons. These data are taken from a study of cytomegalovirus exposure and HLA in healthy donors. The CDR3 has 14 residues. J gave up 10 bases and V 0 bases, and 5 bases lay outside the gene matches. Germline CDR1 and CDR2: MNHEY and SVGAGI. Whole-study findings and limits: It was reported that the classifier diagnosed cytomegalovirus status with high specificity and sensitivity in both the original and validation cohorts. Later analysis identified a missense DCLRE1C variant that was linked to TCR beta V- and J-gene trimming. Accurate predictions that matched the HLA-A and HLA-B alleles of most subjects were reportedly made from TCR beta sequences.

The chain links TRBV6-5 to TRBJ1-1, with 10 positions matching TRBD1. This TCR came from a girl aged 10 to 17 in good health and CMV-seronegative. The sample was PBMCs. The DNA of the CDR3 is TGTGCCAGCAGTTACTCGGGGACAGGGGTTGGAGCTTTCTTT. This codes for CASSYSGTGVGAFF.